A selection of T cell receptor beta chains follows, all from one sample in a study of CD8 T cells in ankylosing spondylitis. MiXCR, applied by TCRdb to the 5' RACE reads, yields one record per CDR3 protein. Found here are a few hundred thousand distinct CDR3 sequences, about 18% of them singletons; the top ten hold less than 35%. Material for sequencing was blood, either unsorted or a sorted T cell fraction (not recorded which). The receptors were gathered from a male donor with ankylosing spondylitis or in good health (not recorded which). Both conserved end residues are part of each CDR3. D genes are given only for firm matches. Clone size is stated in some rows and not others, as once, few, many or a class when expanded.

j_gene,abundance,d_gene,v_gene,CDR3nt,CDR3aa
TRBJ2-7,few,TRBD2,TRBV7-9,TGTGCCAGCAGCTTACTACTAGCGGGGAGCGACGAGCAGTACTTC,CASSLLLAGSDEQYF
TRBJ2-5,few,.,TRBV5-1,TGCGCCAGCAGCTTGGAGACAGGACTAGAGACCCAGTACTTC,CASSLETGLETQYF
TRBJ2-7,many,TRBD1,TRBV7-2,TGTGCCAGCAGCTTAGTCCGGGACAGGGTCGAGGAGCAGTACTTC,CASSLVRDRVEEQYF
TRBJ2-5,.,.,TRBV20-1,TGCAGTGCTAGAGATTTGGGAATGGAGACCCAGTACTTC,CSARDLGMETQYF
TRBJ2-1,.,.,TRBV27,TGTGCCAGCAGTTTATCCGCCTACAAAAACAATGAGCAGTTCTTC,CASSLSAYKNNEQFF
TRBJ2-7,.,.,TRBV29-1,TGCAGCGTCCGGGGTAGCGGACGCTACGAGCAGTACTTC,CSVRGSGRYEQYF
TRBJ1-5,.,TRBD1,TRBV6-1,TGTGCCAGCAGTACAGGGACAGACAATCAGCCCCAGCATTTT,CASSTGTDNQPQHF
TRBJ2-2,many,.,TRBV28,TGTGCCAGCACCCTTTACAGGGCCACCGGGGAGCTGTTTTTT,CASTLYRATGELFF
TRBJ2-2,.,TRBD2,TRBV12-3/TRBV12-4,TGTGCCAGCAGTTTGGACGGGGGGTCGAACACCGGGGAGCTGTTTTTT,CASSLDGGSNTGELFF
TRBJ2-7,.,.,TRBV6-5,TGTGCCAGCAGTTACTCGTTGGGCTACGACCAGTACTTC,CASSYSLGYDQYF
TRBJ2-5,.,TRBD1,TRBV5-5,TGTGCCAGCAGCTTGGAAGGCAGGGGGCTGGAGACCCAGTACTTC,CASSLEGRGLETQYF
TRBJ2-5,many,TRBD1,TRBV9,TGTGCCAGCAGCTCGGACAGGGGGCAGGAGACCCAGTACTTC,CASSSDRGQETQYF
TRBJ1-3,.,.,TRBV15,TGTGCCACCAGCAGAGATAGGTCTGCTGGAAACACCATATATTTT,CATSRDRSAGNTIYF
TRBJ1-1,few,TRBD1,TRBV20-1,TGCAGTGCTAGAGATCCAGGGGGCGACACTGAAGCTTTCTTT,CSARDPGGDTEAFF
TRBJ1-3,few,.,TRBV12-3/TRBV12-4,TGTGCCAGCATAGGCGGCCGACTTGATTTT,CASIGGRLDF
TRBJ2-2,many,.,TRBV5-5,TGTGCCAGCAGCGCCGGGACAACGAACACCGGGGAGCTGTTTTTT,CASSAGTTNTGELFF
TRBJ2-2,few,.,TRBV9,TGTGCCAGCAGCGTAGGGCTCCTGTCGGCCGGGGAGCTGTTTTTT,CASSVGLLSAGELFF
TRBJ1-6,.,TRBD1,TRBV6-1,TGTGCCAGCAGTCCGGGACAGGGACCCTACTATAATTCACCCCTCCACTTT,CASSPGQGPYYNSPLHF
TRBJ2-1,.,.,TRBV28,TGTGCCAGCAGTTTAGGGGCACCGGATGAGCAGTTCTTC,CASSLGAPDEQFF
TRBJ1-1,.,.,TRBV11-2,TGTGCCAGCAGCGCAATGTCGGGGGTGGGCACTGAAGCTTTCTTT,CASSAMSGVGTEAFF
TRBJ1-1,many,.,TRBV7-3,TGTGCCAGCAGCCGGACAGAGAACACTGAAGCTTTCTTT,CASSRTENTEAFF
TRBJ2-3,.,.,TRBV4-1,TGCGCCAGCAGCCAGGGCCTAGCCCTAACGGAAGATACGCAGTATTTT,CASSQGLALTEDTQYF
TRBJ2-7,many,TRBD2,TRBV5-1,TGCGCCAGCAGCTGGACTAGCGGTACCTACGAGCAGTACTTC,CASSWTSGTYEQYF
TRBJ1-3,few,TRBD1,TRBV27,TGTGCCAGCAGCGCGCACTCAGGGGGCAGAAACACCATATATTTT,CASSAHSGGRNTIYF
TRBJ2-2,.,TRBD2,TRBV7-6,TGTGCCAGCAGCGCAATAGCGGGGCTGAACACCGGGGAGCTGTTTTTT,CASSAIAGLNTGELFF
TRBJ2-5,.,TRBD2,TRBV12-3/TRBV12-4,TGTGCCAGCAGTTGGGAGGCGCAGCGGGATCAAGAGACCCAGTACTTC,CASSWEAQRDQETQYF
TRBJ2-2,.,.,TRBV9,TGTGCCAGCAGCGTAATCAGTCGGTTCGGGGAGCTGTTTTTT,CASSVISRFGELFF
TRBJ2-1,.,TRBD2,TRBV29-1,TGCAGCGTTGAGGGACTAGTTTCCTACAATGAGCAGTTCTTC,CSVEGLVSYNEQFF
TRBJ2-7,few,TRBD2,TRBV7-2,TGTGCCAGCAGCAGCCGGATAGCGGGAGGGTCCTACGAGCAGTACTTC,CASSSRIAGGSYEQYF
TRBJ2-7,many,TRBD2,TRBV5-6,TGTGCCAGCAGCCGGGGACTAGCGGGAACTTCGGGCTACGAGCAGTACTTC,CASSRGLAGTSGYEQYF
TRBJ2-7,.,.,TRBV2,TGTGCCAGCAGTGAAGCGGGGTTCTACGAGCAGTACTTC,CASSEAGFYEQYF
TRBJ2-1,few,.,TRBV7-2,TGTGCCAGCAGCTTATACTTTTCCAGCTCCTACAATGAGCAGTTCTTC,CASSLYFSSSYNEQFF
TRBJ1-1,few,.,TRBV5-4,TGTGCCAGCAGCTTGGTAGGTCATGAAGCTTTCTTT,CASSLVGHEAFF
TRBJ2-3,.,TRBD2,TRBV5-4,TGTGCCAGCAGCGGAACGGGACTAGCGGGCACAGATACGCGGTATTTT,CASSGTGLAGTDTRYF
TRBJ2-7,.,.,TRBV29-1,TGCAGCGTTGTGGGTAGCGGCTCCTACGAGCAGTACTTC,CSVVGSGSYEQYF
TRBJ2-1,few,TRBD2,TRBV29-1,TGCAGCGTTGAAGACGGGACTAGCGGGAGTCTTGAGCAGTTCTTC,CSVEDGTSGSLEQFF
TRBJ2-2,few,TRBD2,TRBV4-2,TGTGCCAGCAGCCAAGGACGACTAGCGACTAACACCGGGGAGCTGTTTTTT,CASSQGRLATNTGELFF
TRBJ2-1,few,.,TRBV29-1,TGCAGCGTCTACCCGTCCAGGGGCATGATCGATGAGCAGTTCTTC,CSVYPSRGMIDEQFF
TRBJ2-3,few,.,TRBV27,TGTGCCAGCAGTTTCATCGCGGGAAACACAGATACGCAGTATTTT,CASSFIAGNTDTQYF
TRBJ2-1,many,TRBD2,TRBV19,TGTGCCAGTAGTACCGGGACTAGCCGATACAATGAGCAGTTCTTC,CASSTGTSRYNEQFF
TRBJ1-5,.,.,TRBV27,TGTGCCAGCAGTTTATCCGGGAGGGGCCGACAGCCCCAGCATTTT,CASSLSGRGRQPQHF
TRBJ2-1,few,.,TRBV4-2,TGTGCCAGCAGCCAAGATCCAGCAAGAGAGCAGTTCTTC,CASSQDPAREQFF
TRBJ2-7,few,TRBD1,TRBV11-2,TGTGCCAGCAGATATGAGCCGGGACAGGGCTACGAGCAGTACTTC,CASRYEPGQGYEQYF
TRBJ2-5,many,.,TRBV7-8,TGTGCCAGCAGCTCCGCTGGTTTAGCGATGGAGACCCAGTACTTC,CASSSAGLAMETQYF
TRBJ1-6,few,.,TRBV2,TGTGCCAGCAGGGGTCAAAACGATAATTCACCCCTCCACTTT,CASRGQNDNSPLHF
TRBJ2-2,few,.,TRBV4-2,TGTGCCAGCAGCCAAGGAGACGGGGAGCTGTTTTTT,CASSQGDGELFF
TRBJ1-1,many,.,TRBV10-2,TGCGCCAGCAACACAGGGTCCGACACTGAAGCTTTCTTT,CASNTGSDTEAFF
TRBJ2-1,few,TRBD2,TRBV20-1,TGCAGTGCCTCAAGTCGGGTCTTGTGGGAGTCGGGAGGAAGAAGCTCCTACAATGAGCAGTTCTTC,CSASSRVLWESGGRSSYNEQFF
TRBJ2-3,few,.,TRBV6-5,TGTGCCAGCAGTTACTCCGAAAGCACAGATACGCAGTATTTT,CASSYSESTDTQYF
TRBJ2-1,.,.,TRBV4-1,TGCGCCAGCAGCCATTTTCTATCGGAGATTGTACTATACAATGAGCAGTTCTTC,CASSHFLSEIVLYNEQFF
TRBJ2-7,few,.,TRBV14,TGTGCCAGCAGCCCAAGTACCAACGCCTACGAGCAGTACTTC,CASSPSTNAYEQYF
TRBJ2-5,few,.,TRBV30,TGTGCCTGGAGTATCCAGAGGGGCCAGTACTTC,CAWSIQRGQYF
TRBJ2-1,.,TRBD2,TRBV4-2,TGTGCCAGCAGCCAAGGCTTCCAGCGGGGGGCTTGGGACAATGAGCAGTTCTTC,CASSQGFQRGAWDNEQFF